This T cell receptor (beta chain) came from a study of Ad26.COV2.S vaccination and SARS-CoV-2 variants. Study findings and constraints: Responses of spike-specific T cells (both CD8+ and CD4+) reportedly showed substantial breadth after vaccination. Using TCR breadth and depth analyses may have led to underestimated total T cell responses. For non-spike TCRs, breadth in vaccine recipients resembled that in placebo recipients.

The CDR3 consists of 15 residues. V lost 4 bases to trimming and J lost 4 bases; unmatched junction nucleotides: 7. The germline CDR1 and CDR2 sequences are SEHNR and FQNEAQ (reference sequence). The treatment denotes: around 19 received Ad26.COV2.S at low or high dose, single or two shots; about 5 received placebo; per-sample allocation not given. Specimen acquisition occurred on day 63 following the initial vaccine or placebo injection. Details on this clone: Its antigen is unknown.

Profiled with immunoSEQ multiplex PCR; TCRdb holds only in-frame clones, not every one. The table has about 370,000 clones, 88% seen once. The sequences come from peripheral blood, collected in a trial of Ad26.COV2.S vaccine versus placebo. V is TRBV7-9 and J is TRBJ1-5, with 7 nucleotides matching TRBD1. This receptor was identified in a person aged 18 to 59 who received the Ad26.COV2.S COVID-19 vaccine or a placebo. The CDR3 is CASSSDRDTNQPQHF. Written as DNA, the CDR3 is TGTGCCAGCAGCTCTGACAGGGACACGAATCAGCCCCAGCATTTT.